The entry below gives a single TCR beta chain sequence along with its context. Replicate PCRs run on sorted subsets employed approximately 0.2 ug DNA, roughly 30,000 T cell genomes. The method was immunoSEQ multiplex PCR; TCRdb's version includes in-frame clones alone and lacks a portion of them. There are about 1 million clones in the sample; under 80% occur only once, and approximately 1.5% lies in the top ten. This entry belongs to a study of shared clonotypes between healthy human individuals. This CDR3 is built from 14 residues. V was clipped by 3 bases and J by 5 bases, with 10 bases between them. CDR1 and CDR2 (germline): MDHEN, SYDVKM.

The sequenced sample consisted of memory CD4+ T cells sorted from blood. This sample's subset: CD45RA-negative fraction. V and J are TRBV28 and TRBJ1-4, with D tentatively TRBD1 (6 bases). The source of this sequence is a man aged 18 to 30 in good health. CDR3 DNA sequence: TGTGCCAGCAGTTTGGGGAGGGGGAATGAAAAACTGTTTTTT. Encoded protein: CASSLGRGNEKLFF.